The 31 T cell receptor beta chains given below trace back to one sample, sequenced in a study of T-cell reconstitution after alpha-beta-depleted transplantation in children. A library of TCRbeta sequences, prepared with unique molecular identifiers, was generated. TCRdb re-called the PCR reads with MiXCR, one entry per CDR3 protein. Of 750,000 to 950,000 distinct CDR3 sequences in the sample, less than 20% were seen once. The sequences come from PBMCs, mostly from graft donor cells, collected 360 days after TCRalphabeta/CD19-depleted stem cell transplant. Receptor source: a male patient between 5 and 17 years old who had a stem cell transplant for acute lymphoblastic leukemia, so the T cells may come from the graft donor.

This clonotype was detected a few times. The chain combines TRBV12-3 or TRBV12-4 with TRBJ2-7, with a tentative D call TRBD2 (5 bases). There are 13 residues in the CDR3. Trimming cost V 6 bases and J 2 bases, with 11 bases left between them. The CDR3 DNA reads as TGTGCCAGCAGCTGGAGCGGAGCCTACGAGCAGTACTTC. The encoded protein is CASSWSGAYEQYF.

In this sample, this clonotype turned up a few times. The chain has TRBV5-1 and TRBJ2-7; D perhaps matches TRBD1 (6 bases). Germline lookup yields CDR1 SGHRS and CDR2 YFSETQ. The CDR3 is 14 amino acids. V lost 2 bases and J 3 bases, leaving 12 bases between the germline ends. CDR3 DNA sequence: TGCGCCAGCAGCTTTTCCGGGACAAACTACGAGCAGTACTTC. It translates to CASSFSGTNYEQYF.

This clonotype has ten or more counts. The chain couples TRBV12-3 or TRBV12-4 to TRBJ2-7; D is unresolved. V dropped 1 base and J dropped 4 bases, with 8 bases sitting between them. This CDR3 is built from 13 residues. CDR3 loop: CASSLVGRYEQYF. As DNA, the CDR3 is TGTGCCAGCAGTTTAGTGGGTCGGTACGAGCAGTACTTC.

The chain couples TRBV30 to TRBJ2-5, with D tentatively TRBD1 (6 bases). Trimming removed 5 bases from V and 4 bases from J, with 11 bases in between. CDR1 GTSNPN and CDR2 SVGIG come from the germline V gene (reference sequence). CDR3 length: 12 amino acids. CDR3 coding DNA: TGTGCCTGGGGGGGCCGGGTAGAGACCCAGTACTTC. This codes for CAWGGRVETQYF.

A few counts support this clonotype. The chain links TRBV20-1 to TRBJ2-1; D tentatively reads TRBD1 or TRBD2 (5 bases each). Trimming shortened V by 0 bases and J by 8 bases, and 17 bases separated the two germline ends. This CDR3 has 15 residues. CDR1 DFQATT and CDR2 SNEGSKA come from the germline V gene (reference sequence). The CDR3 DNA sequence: TGCAGTGCTAGAGATCCCGGGACGCAGTTCCATGAGCAGTTCTTC. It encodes CSARDPGTQFHEQFF.

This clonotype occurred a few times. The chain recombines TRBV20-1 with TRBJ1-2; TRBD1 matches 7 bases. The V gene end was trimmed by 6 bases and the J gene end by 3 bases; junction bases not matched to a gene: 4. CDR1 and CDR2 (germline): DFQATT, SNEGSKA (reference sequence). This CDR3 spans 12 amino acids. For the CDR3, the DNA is TGCAGTGCCCACAGGGGCTACTATGGCTACACCTTC. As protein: CSAHRGYYGYTF.

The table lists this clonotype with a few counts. DNA of the CDR3: TGTGCCAGCAGCCTCCGAGGGGGGGACTCTTACAATGAGCAGTTCTTC. Its translation: CASSLRGGDSYNEQFF. The genes are TRBV4-2 and TRBJ2-1, with a possible D match to TRBD2 (7 bases). Germline loops: CDR1 LGHNA, CDR2 YNFKEQ. This CDR3 has 16 residues. V lost 4 bases, J lost 4 bases, and 17 bases lay in between.

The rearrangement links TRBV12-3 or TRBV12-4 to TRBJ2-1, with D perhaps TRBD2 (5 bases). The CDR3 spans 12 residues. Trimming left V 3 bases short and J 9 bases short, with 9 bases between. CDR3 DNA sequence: TGTGCCAGCAGTTTTGAGGGCGTTGAGCAGTTCTTC. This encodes CASSFEGVEQFF.

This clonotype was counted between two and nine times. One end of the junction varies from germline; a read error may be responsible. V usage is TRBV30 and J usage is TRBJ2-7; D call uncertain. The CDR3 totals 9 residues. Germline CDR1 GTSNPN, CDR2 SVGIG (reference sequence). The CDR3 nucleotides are TGTGCCTGGATCCAAGAAGGCCACTTC. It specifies CAWIQEGHF.

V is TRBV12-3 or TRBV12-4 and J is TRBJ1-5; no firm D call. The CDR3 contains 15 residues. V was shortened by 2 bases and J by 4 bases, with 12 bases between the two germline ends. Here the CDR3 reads CASSLRATRNQPQHF. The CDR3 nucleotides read TGTGCCAGCAGTTTAAGAGCGACAAGAAATCAGCCCCAGCATTTT.

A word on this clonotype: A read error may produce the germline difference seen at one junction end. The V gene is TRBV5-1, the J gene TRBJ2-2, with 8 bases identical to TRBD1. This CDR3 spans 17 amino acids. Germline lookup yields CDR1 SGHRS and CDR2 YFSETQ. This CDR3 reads CASSVSPTGANSGELFF. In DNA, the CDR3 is TGCGCCAGCAGCGTGAGCCCGACAGGGGCGAACTCCGGGGAGCTGTTTTTT.

The CDR3 DNA reads as TGCGCCAGCAGCCGCCTCCAGGGATCCTATAATTCACCCCTCCACTTT. This encodes CASSRLQGSYNSPLHF. J is TRBJ1-6 and V is TRBV5-1; the D gene is possibly TRBD1 (5 bases). Germline CDR1 SGHRS, CDR2 YFSETQ. CDR3 length: 16 amino acids. The V and J ends lost 4 bases and 1 base respectively, with 12 bases between them. The full variable domain, its missing parts supplied by reference TRBV5-1 and TRBJ1-6, is KAGVTQTPRYLIKTRGQQVTLSCSPISGHRSVSWYQQTPGQGLQFLFEYFSETQRNKGNFPGRFSGRQFSNSRSEMNVSTLELGDSALYLCASSRLQGSYNSPLHFGNGTRLTVT.

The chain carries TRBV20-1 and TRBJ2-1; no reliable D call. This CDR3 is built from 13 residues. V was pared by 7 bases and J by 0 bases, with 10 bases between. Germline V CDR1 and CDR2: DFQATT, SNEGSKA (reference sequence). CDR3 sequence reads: CSESVSSYNEQFF. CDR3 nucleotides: TGCAGTGAGTCGGTTAGCTCCTACAATGAGCAGTTCTTC.

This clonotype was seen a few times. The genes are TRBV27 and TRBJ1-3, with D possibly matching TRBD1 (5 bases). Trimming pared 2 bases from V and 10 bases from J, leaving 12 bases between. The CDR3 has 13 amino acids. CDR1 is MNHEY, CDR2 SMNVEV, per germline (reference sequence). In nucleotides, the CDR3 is TGTGCCAGCAGTTTACGAGGGTCAGGGACCATATATTTT. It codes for CASSLRGSGTIYF.

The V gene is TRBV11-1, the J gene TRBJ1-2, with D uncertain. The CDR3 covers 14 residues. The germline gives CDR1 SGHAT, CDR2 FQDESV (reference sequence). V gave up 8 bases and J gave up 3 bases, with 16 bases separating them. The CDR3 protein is CASRRANGDYGYTF. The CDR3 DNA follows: TGTGCCAGCCGCCGGGCGAACGGGGACTATGGCTACACCTTC.

CDR3 loop: CASSRPTGVNTGELFF. DNA of the CDR3: TGCGCCAGCAGCCGCCCCACAGGGGTAAACACCGGGGAGCTGTTTTTT. The chain employs TRBV5-1 and TRBJ2-2; 7 bases match TRBD1. Germline values: CDR1 SGHRS, CDR2 YFSETQ. V lost 4 bases to trimming and J lost 2 bases; unmatched junction nucleotides: 8. The CDR3 consists of 16 residues.

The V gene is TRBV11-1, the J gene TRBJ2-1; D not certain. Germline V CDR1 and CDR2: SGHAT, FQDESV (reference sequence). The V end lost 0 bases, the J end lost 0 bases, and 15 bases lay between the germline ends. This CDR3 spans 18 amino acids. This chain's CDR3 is CASSLAPVGKGSYNEQFF. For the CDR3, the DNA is TGTGCCAGCAGCTTAGCTCCGGTAGGGAAGGGCTCCTACAATGAGCAGTTCTTC.

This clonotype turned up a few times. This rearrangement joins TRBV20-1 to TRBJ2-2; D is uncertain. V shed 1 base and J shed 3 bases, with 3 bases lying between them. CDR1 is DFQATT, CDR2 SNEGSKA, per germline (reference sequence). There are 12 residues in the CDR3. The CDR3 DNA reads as TGCAGTGCTAGAGCCCACACCGGGGAGCTGTTTTTT. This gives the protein CSARAHTGELFF.

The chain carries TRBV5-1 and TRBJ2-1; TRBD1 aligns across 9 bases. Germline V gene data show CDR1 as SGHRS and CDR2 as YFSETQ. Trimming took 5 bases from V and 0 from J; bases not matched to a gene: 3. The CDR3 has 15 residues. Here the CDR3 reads CASRAGQGSYNEQFF. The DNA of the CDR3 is TGCGCCAGCAGAGCGGGACAGGGCTCCTACAATGAGCAGTTCTTC.

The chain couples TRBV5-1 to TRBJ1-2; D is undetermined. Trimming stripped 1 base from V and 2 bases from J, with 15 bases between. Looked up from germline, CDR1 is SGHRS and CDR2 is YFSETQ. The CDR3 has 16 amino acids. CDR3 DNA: TGCGCCAGCAGCTTGACGGAGGGCAGGAGAAACTATGGCTACACCTTC. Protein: CASSLTEGRRNYGYTF.

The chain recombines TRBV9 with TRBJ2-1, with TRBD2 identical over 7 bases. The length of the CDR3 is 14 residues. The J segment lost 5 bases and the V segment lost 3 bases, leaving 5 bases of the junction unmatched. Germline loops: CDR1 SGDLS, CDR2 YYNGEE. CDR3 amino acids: CASSDTSVNNEQFF. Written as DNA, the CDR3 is TGTGCCAGCAGCGATACTAGCGTCAACAATGAGCAGTTCTTC.

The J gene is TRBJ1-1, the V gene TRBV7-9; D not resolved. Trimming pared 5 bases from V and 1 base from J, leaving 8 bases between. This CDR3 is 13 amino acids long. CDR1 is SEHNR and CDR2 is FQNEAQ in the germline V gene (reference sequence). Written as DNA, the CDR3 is TGTGCCAGCAGCCCCTTCAAGAACACTGAAGCTTTCTTT. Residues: CASSPFKNTEAFF.

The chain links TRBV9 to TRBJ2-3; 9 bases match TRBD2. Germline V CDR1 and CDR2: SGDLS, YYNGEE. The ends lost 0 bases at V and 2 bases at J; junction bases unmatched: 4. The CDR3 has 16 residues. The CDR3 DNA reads TGTGCCAGCAGCGTAGCGGCGGGAGGGCCCACAGATACGCAGTATTTT. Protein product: CASSVAAGGPTDTQYF.

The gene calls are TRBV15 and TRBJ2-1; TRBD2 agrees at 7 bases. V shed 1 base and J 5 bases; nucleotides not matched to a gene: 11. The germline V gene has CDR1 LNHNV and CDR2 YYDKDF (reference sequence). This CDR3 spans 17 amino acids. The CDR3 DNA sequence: TGTGCCACCAGCAGAGGGATTCCACTAGCGTCGGACAATGAGCAGTTCTTC. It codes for CATSRGIPLASDNEQFF.

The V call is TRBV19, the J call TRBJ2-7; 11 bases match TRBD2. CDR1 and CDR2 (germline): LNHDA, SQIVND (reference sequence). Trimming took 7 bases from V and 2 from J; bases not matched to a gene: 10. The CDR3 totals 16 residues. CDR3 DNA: TGTGCCAGTACCCATGGAGGGACTAGCGGCGCCTACGAGCAGTACTTC. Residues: CASTHGGTSGAYEQYF.

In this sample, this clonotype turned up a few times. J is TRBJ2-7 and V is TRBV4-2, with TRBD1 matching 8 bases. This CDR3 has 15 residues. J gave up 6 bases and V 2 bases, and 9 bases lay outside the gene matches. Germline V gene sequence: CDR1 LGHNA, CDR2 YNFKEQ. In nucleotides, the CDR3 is TGTGCCAGCAGCCAACCGGCCACACAGGGGGGCGAGCAGTACTTC. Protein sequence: CASSQPATQGGEQYF.

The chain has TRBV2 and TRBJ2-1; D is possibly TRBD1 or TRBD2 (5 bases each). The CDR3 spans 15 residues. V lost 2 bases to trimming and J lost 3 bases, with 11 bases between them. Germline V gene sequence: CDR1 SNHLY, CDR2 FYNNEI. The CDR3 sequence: CASSERGTVYNEQFF. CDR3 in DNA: TGTGCCAGCAGTGAACGAGGGACGGTCTACAATGAGCAGTTCTTC.

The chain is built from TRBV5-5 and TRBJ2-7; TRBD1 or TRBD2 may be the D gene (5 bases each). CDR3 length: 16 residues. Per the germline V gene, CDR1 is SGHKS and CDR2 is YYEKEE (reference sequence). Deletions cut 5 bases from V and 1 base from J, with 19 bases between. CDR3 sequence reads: CASSPGPGTGSYEQYF. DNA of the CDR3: TGTGCCAGCAGTCCCGGACCCGGGACCGGGTCCTACGAGCAGTACTTC. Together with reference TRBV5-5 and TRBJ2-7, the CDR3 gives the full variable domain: DAGVTQSPTHLIKTRGQQVTLRCSPISGHKSVSWYQQVLGQGPQFIFQYYEKEERGRGNFPDRFSARQFPNYSSELNVNALLLGDSALYLCASSPGPGTGSYEQYFGPGTRLTVT.

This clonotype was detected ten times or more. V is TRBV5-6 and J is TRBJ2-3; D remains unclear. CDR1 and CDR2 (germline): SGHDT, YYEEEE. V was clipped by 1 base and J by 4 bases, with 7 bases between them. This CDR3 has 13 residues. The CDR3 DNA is TGTGCCAGCAGCTTGTACAGCTCAGATACGCAGTATTTT. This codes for CASSLYSSDTQYF.

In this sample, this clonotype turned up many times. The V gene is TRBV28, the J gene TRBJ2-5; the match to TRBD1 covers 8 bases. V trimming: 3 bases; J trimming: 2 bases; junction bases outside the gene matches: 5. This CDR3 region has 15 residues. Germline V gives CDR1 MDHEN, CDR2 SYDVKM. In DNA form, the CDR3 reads TGTGCCAGCAGTTTTGCCAGGGGGCCTCAAGAGACCCAGTACTTC. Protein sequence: CASSFARGPQETQYF.

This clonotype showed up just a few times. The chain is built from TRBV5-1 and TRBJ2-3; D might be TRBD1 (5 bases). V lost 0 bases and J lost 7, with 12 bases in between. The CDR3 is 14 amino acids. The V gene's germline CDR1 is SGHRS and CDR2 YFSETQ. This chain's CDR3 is CASSLDRTRYTQYF. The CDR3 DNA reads TGCGCCAGCAGCTTGGACAGGACAAGGTATACGCAGTATTTT.